These 15 T cell receptor beta chains were sequenced from one sample in a study of tumor-infiltrating lymphocytes in primary liver carcinoma (dated by TCRdb to the late 2010s). Total RNA and DNA were co-extracted without cell sorting from roughly 20-30 mg of bulk tissue using the AllPrep DNA/RNA mini kit. The sequencer was an Illumina HiSeq 2500. Using a constant-region primer and ProtoScript II reverse transcriptase, TCRbeta-specific cDNA was reverse-transcribed from approximately 0.55 ug total RNA. Construction of the TCRbeta libraries relied on three nested rounds of multiplex PCR, following a slightly modified ARM-PCR procedure. Multiplex TRBV1-TRBV30 forward primers and a Cbeta reverse primer were used in the first two PCR rounds, each of which was run for roughly 10 cycles. Using fastp trimming at Q25 and MiXCR clonotype assembly, TCRdb reanalyzed the public sequencing data and kept in-frame beta chains. For every CDR3 protein sequence, its rows merge into one entry that carries the most common genes and DNA. The table for this sample lists 100,000 or so distinct CDR3 sequences; roughly 80% of them were counted only once. The ten largest clones take up about 20% of the sample.

Sequenced material: liver tumor tissue from sampling region 3. The sample's cell subset or site label, decoded: tumor region T3, left-lateral pole. The receptor source for this set is a man aged 40-55 years with primary liver carcinoma and hepatitis B virus infection.

Comment on this clonotype: Mismatch with germline at one junction end may stem from a read error. V usage is TRBV4-2 and J usage is TRBJ2-1, with TRBD2 identical over 10 bases. The CDR3 consists of 18 residues. Germline CDR1 reads LGHNA; CDR2 reads YNFKEQ. Written as DNA, the CDR3 is TGTGCCAGGAGCCAAGCGACTAGCGGGCTCAGTTCCTACAATGAGCAGTTCTTC. Its translation is CARSQATSGLSSYNEQFF.

CDR3 loop: CASQGSGAQPHHF. The DNA for the CDR3 is TGTGCCAGCCAGGGTTCGGGGGCTCAGCCTCATCATTTT. The chain links TRBV12-3 or TRBV12-4 to TRBJ1-5, with D perhaps matching TRBD1 (6 bases). The CDR3 extends over 13 amino acids. V was pared by 8 bases and J by 16 bases, with 24 bases between.

In the case of this clonotype: Relative to the germline gene, one junction end is altered; a read error may explain this. The chain couples TRBV4-3 to TRBJ2-1; D might be TRBD2 (5 bases). Germline values: CDR1 LGHNA, CDR2 YSLEER. The CDR3 has 16 residues. CDR3 sequence: CTSGQFPSPADNEQFF. CDR3 DNA: TGCACCAGCGGCCAATTCCCCTCCCCGGCGGACAATGAGCAGTTCTTC.

In regard to this clonotype: Lacking the conserved final phenylalanine or tryptophan, this CDR3 likely reflects a read error. V and J are TRBV6-2 or TRBV6-3 and TRBJ2-5; D not resolved. This CDR3 has 14 amino acids. With 2 bases removed from V and 5 bases from J, the gap between germline ends came to 12 bases. Germline CDR1 reads MNHEY; CDR2 reads SVGEGT. The DNA for the CDR3 is TGTGCCAGCAGTTACACGAGAGCTGGCGAGACCCAGTACCTC. Amino acid sequence: CASSYTRAGETQYL.

This chain links TRBV28 with TRBJ2-3, with D possibly matching TRBD2 (7 bases). There are 17 residues in the CDR3. Germline V CDR1 and CDR2: MDHEN, SYDVKM. The V and J ends lost 2 bases and 1 base respectively, with 16 bases between them. CDR3 loop: CASSLGGGGTGTDTQYF. CDR3 DNA: TGTGCCAGCAGTTTAGGAGGGGGGGGAACCGGCACAGATACGCAGTATTTT.

Concerning this clonotype itself: One end of the junction varies from germline; a read error may be responsible. DNA of the CDR3: TGTCCCAGCACCTTGAGAGATGGGAGGACTAGCGGGCTCAGCTCCTACGAGGAGTACTTC. Translation gives CPSTLRDGRTSGLSSYEEYF. J is TRBJ2-7 and V is TRBV11-2, with 11 positions matching TRBD2. Germline lookup yields CDR1 SGHAT and CDR2 FQNNGV. CDR3 size: 20 residues.

As to this clonotype: In this CDR3 the conserved last residue, phenylalanine or tryptophan, is missing, so a read error is likely. The V gene is TRBV11-1, the J gene TRBJ1-6; perhaps TRBD1 as D (5 bases). CDR3 size: 13 residues. Germline values: CDR1 SGHAT, CDR2 FQDESV (reference sequence). Trimming pared 5 bases from V and 14 bases from J, leaving 16 bases between. The CDR3 sequence: CASSRTLVPTLHV. Written as DNA, the CDR3 is TGTGCCAGCAGCCGGACACTGGTTCCAACCCTCCACGTT.

This clonotype was found once. Sequence at one end of the junction differs from germline and may be a read error. The CDR3 coding sequence is TGTGCCAGCGGCTTAGCCTCGGGTAGCTCATTCGGTGAACAGTTATTC. It yields the protein CASGLASGSSFGEQLF. The V call is TRBV7-8, the J call TRBJ2-1; no clear D. Germline CDR1 and CDR2: SGHVS and FQNEAQ. The CDR3 totals 16 residues.

This chain joins TRBV4-3 and TRBJ1-2, with D possibly TRBD1 on 6 matching bases. Trimming left V 3 bases short and J 7 bases short, with 21 bases between. The CDR3 contains 16 residues. Germline V gene sequence: CDR1 LGHNA, CDR2 YSLEER. CDR3 in DNA: TGCGCCAGCAGCCAGGCAGGGGCATGGAGGGACTGTGGCTACACCTTC. Amino acids: CASSQAGAWRDCGYTF.

Note on this clonotype: Here the CDR3 omits its conserved ending phenylalanine or tryptophan, so a read error is the likely source. The rearrangement joins TRBV6-2 or TRBV6-3 to TRBJ2-4; 8 bases agree with TRBD2. The V gene's germline CDR1 is MNHEY and CDR2 SVGEGT. There are 14 residues in the CDR3. J gave up 5 bases and V 5 bases, and 5 bases lay outside the gene matches. The CDR3 region is CASSHRGGENIQYL. The CDR3 DNA reads as TGTGCCAGCAGTCACCGGGGGGGCGAAAACATTCAGTACTTA.

The V call is TRBV11-1, the J call TRBJ2-7; D might be TRBD2 (6 bases). The length of the CDR3 is 15 residues. Trimming shortened V by 9 bases and J by 7 bases, and 25 bases separated the two germline ends. Per the germline V gene, CDR1 is SGHAT and CDR2 is FQDESV (reference sequence). The CDR3 DNA sequence: TGTGCCAGTATCTTAACGGGATCGGGAGAATATGAGCAGTACTTC. Its protein product is CASILTGSGEYEQYF.

The chain carries TRBV29-1 and TRBJ1-3, with D possibly being TRBD1 (6 bases). This CDR3 spans 14 amino acids. Trimming stripped 3 bases from V and 1 base from J, with 10 bases between. The germline V gene has CDR1 SQVTM and CDR2 ANQGSEA. The CDR3 here is CSVDTGTSGNTIYF. CDR3 sequence (DNA): TGCAGCGTTGATACAGGGACGTCTGGAAACACCATATATTTT.

The chain has TRBV11-1 and TRBJ2-1; D not certain. V was trimmed by 9 bases and J by 0 bases, leaving 18 bases between them. The CDR3 extends over 16 amino acids. Germline assignment: CDR1 SGHAT and CDR2 FQDESV (reference sequence). In nucleotides, the CDR3 is TGTGCCAGTGGCCCCCGGGTGGCGTACTCCTACAATGAGCAGTTCTTC. It yields the protein CASGPRVAYSYNEQFF.

A word on this clonotype: Relative to the germline gene, one junction end is altered; a read error may explain this. The chain uses TRBV6-2 or TRBV6-3 and TRBJ2-1; no clear D. CDR1 and CDR2 (germline): MNHEY, SVGEGT. The CDR3 totals 13 residues. CDR3: CACSYSYRNELFF. Here the CDR3 DNA reads TGTGCCTGCAGTTACTCGTATAGGAATGAGCTGTTCTTC.

As for this clonotype: A read error may explain this, as a much larger clone is one base away. The chain recombines TRBV28 with TRBJ2-1; D perhaps matches TRBD1 (7 bases). This CDR3 has 15 amino acids. Germline-derived CDR1 and CDR2 are MDHEN and SYDVKM. The CDR3 region is CTSRGGQASDNEQFF. CDR3 nucleotide sequence: TGTACCAGCAGGGGAGGACAGGCTTCTGACAATGAGCAGTTCTTC.